The rows below give T cell receptor beta chains drawn from one sample of a study of cytomegalovirus exposure and HLA in healthy donors. Sequencing was performed with immunoSEQ multiplex PCR; in TCRdb, only in-frame clones are kept and a portion is missing. The table shows roughly 140,000 clones, with about four fifths occurring only once. The specimen sequenced was PBMCs. The source of these receptors is a man aged 50 or older in good health and CMV-seropositive. The CDR3 runs from the conserved cysteine through the conserved F or W. A D gene is named only where the DNA matches it firmly. Rows give clone size only sometimes, using once, few, many, or a class for an expanded clone.

d_gene: TRBD2
abundance: NA
v_gene: TRBV5-1
j_gene: TRBJ2-3
CDR3aa: CASSLDGRVDTQYF
CDR3nt: TGCGCCAGCAGCTTGGACGGGAGGGTTGATACGCAGTATTTT

d_gene: NA
abundance: few
v_gene: TRBV15
j_gene: TRBJ2-1
CDR3aa: CATRSLGGRESYNEQFF
CDR3nt: TGTGCCACCAGATCCCTTGGGGGCAGGGAAAGCTACAATGAGCAGTTCTTC

d_gene: TRBD1
abundance: NA
v_gene: TRBV28
j_gene: TRBJ1-6
CDR3aa: CASSVWDRLNSPLHF
CDR3nt: TGTGCCAGCAGTGTTTGGGACAGACTAAATTCACCCCTCCACTTT

d_gene: NA
abundance: NA
v_gene: TRBV15
j_gene: TRBJ1-5
CDR3aa: CATSRDLARQPQHF
CDR3nt: TGTGCCACCAGCAGAGATCTGGCGAGGCAGCCCCAGCATTTT

d_gene: NA
abundance: few
v_gene: TRBV2
j_gene: TRBJ2-1
CDR3aa: CASSEALPSTFF
CDR3nt: TGTGCCAGCAGTGAAGCGCTTCCCTCTACGTTCTTC

d_gene: NA
abundance: NA
v_gene: TRBV5-1
j_gene: TRBJ2-1
CDR3aa: CASSLVGFGGNEQFF
CDR3nt: TGCGCCAGCAGCTTGGTCGGGTTCGGGGGCAATGAGCAGTTCTTC

d_gene: TRBD2
abundance: NA
v_gene: TRBV5-8
j_gene: TRBJ2-5
CDR3aa: CASSLVSGSGTQYF
CDR3nt: TGTGCCAGCAGCTTGGTTAGCGGGAGTGGGACCCAGTACTTC

d_gene: NA
abundance: once
v_gene: TRBV7-2
j_gene: TRBJ2-5
CDR3aa: CASSSDGTGHETQYF
CDR3nt: TGTGCCAGCAGCTCAGACGGTACAGGGCACGAGACCCAGTACTTC

d_gene: TRBD1
abundance: NA
v_gene: TRBV7-8
j_gene: TRBJ1-1
CDR3aa: CASSQDRGATEAFF
CDR3nt: TGTGCCAGCAGCCAGGACAGGGGGGCGACTGAAGCTTTCTTT

d_gene: NA
abundance: NA
v_gene: TRBV6-6
j_gene: TRBJ1-1
CDR3aa: CASDNGGNTEAFF
CDR3nt: TGTGCCAGCGACAACGGTGGGAACACTGAAGCTTTCTTT

d_gene: NA
abundance: NA
v_gene: TRBV7-9
j_gene: TRBJ1-6
CDR3aa: CASSLVESSYNSPLHF
CDR3nt: TGTGCCAGCAGCTTAGTTGAGAGCTCCTATAATTCACCCCTCCACTTT

d_gene: TRBD2
abundance: NA
v_gene: TRBV7-9
j_gene: TRBJ2-7
CDR3aa: CASSAPGLAGVSEQYF
CDR3nt: TGTGCCAGCAGCGCACCGGGACTAGCGGGAGTAAGCGAGCAGTACTTC

d_gene: NA
abundance: NA
v_gene: TRBV19
j_gene: TRBJ2-7
CDR3aa: CASSIKARQSEQYF
CDR3nt: TGTGCCAGTAGTATTAAGGCCAGGCAGTCCGAGCAGTACTTC

d_gene: TRBD1
abundance: NA
v_gene: TRBV10-3
j_gene: TRBJ1-5
CDR3aa: CAISEGDRGLPQHF
CDR3nt: TGTGCCATCAGTGAGGGTGACAGGGGGCTGCCCCAGCATTTT

d_gene: TRBD1
abundance: NA
v_gene: TRBV4-1
j_gene: TRBJ1-2
CDR3aa: CASSQTGDRMSYGYTF
CDR3nt: TGCGCCAGCAGCCAGACGGGGGACAGGATGAGCTATGGCTACACCTTC

d_gene: NA
abundance: NA
v_gene: TRBV27
j_gene: TRBJ1-1
CDR3aa: CASSLSRPVRNTEAFF
CDR3nt: TGTGCCAGCAGTTTATCCCGCCCGGTACGGAACACTGAAGCTTTCTTT

d_gene: NA
abundance: NA
v_gene: TRBV7-3
j_gene: TRBJ1-2
CDR3aa: CASSQGRELDGYTF
CDR3nt: TGTGCCAGCAGCCAGGGAAGGGAATTGGATGGCTACACCTTC

d_gene: NA
abundance: once
v_gene: TRBV7-6
j_gene: TRBJ2-1
CDR3aa: CASSHTRGNEQFF
CDR3nt: TGTGCCAGCAGCCATACTAGAGGCAATGAGCAGTTCTTC

d_gene: TRBD1
abundance: NA
v_gene: TRBV28
j_gene: TRBJ1-1
CDR3aa: CATGTGGGSATEAFF
CDR3nt: TGTGCCACAGGGACAGGGGGCGGTTCGGCCACTGAAGCTTTCTTT

d_gene: TRBD2
abundance: NA
v_gene: TRBV7-2
j_gene: TRBJ2-7
CDR3aa: CASRSGTSGTLSGEQYF
CDR3nt: TGTGCCAGCAGGTCCGGGACTAGCGGGACGCTATCGGGGGAGCAGTACTTC

d_gene: NA
abundance: NA
v_gene: TRBV27
j_gene: TRBJ2-4
CDR3aa: CASSLSGGSLAKNIQYF
CDR3nt: TGTGCCAGCAGTTTATCTGGCGGGTCCCTAGCCAAAAACATTCAGTACTTC

d_gene: NA
abundance: NA
v_gene: TRBV10-1
j_gene: TRBJ2-2
CDR3aa: CASSPGMYTGELFF
CDR3nt: TGCGCCAGCAGTCCAGGGATGTACACCGGGGAGCTGTTTTTT

d_gene: TRBD2
abundance: NA
v_gene: TRBV9
j_gene: TRBJ2-7
CDR3aa: CASSVVGGTSSYEQYF
CDR3nt: TGTGCCAGCAGCGTCGTTGGCGGGACTAGCTCCTACGAGCAGTACTTC

d_gene: TRBD2
abundance: NA
v_gene: TRBV7-7
j_gene: TRBJ2-3
CDR3aa: CASSLTSGGTDTQYF
CDR3nt: TGTGCTAGCAGCTTGACTAGCGGGGGCACAGATACGCAGTATTTT

d_gene: NA
abundance: NA
v_gene: TRBV6-1
j_gene: TRBJ2-7
CDR3aa: CASSELRGWYEQYF
CDR3nt: TGTGCCAGCAGTGAACTAAGGGGTTGGTACGAGCAGTACTTC

d_gene: NA
abundance: few
v_gene: TRBV6-5
j_gene: TRBJ2-5
CDR3aa: CASSVASSSQETQYF
CDR3nt: TGTGCCAGCAGTGTTGCTAGCTCTTCGCAAGAGACCCAGTACTTC

d_gene: TRBD2
abundance: NA
v_gene: TRBV19
j_gene: TRBJ2-1
CDR3aa: CASSISPLTRGLAAPYNEQFF
CDR3nt: TGTGCCAGTAGTATATCCCCCCTGACTAGAGGACTAGCGGCCCCCTACAATGAGCAGTTCTTC

d_gene: NA
abundance: NA
v_gene: TRBV28
j_gene: TRBJ2-7
CDR3aa: CASSLSPSAELSYEQYF
CDR3nt: TGTGCCAGCAGTTTATCTCCGTCAGCGGAACTCTCCTACGAGCAGTACTTC

d_gene: NA
abundance: NA
v_gene: TRBV7-2
j_gene: TRBJ2-5
CDR3aa: CASSLGGSTGETQYF
CDR3nt: TGTGCCAGCAGCTTAGGAGGGAGTACGGGGGAGACCCAGTACTTC

d_gene: NA
abundance: NA
v_gene: TRBV25-1
j_gene: TRBJ2-2
CDR3aa: CASSLSGGDTGELFF
CDR3nt: TGTGCCAGCAGCCTCTCTGGGGGCGACACCGGGGAGCTGTTTTTT

d_gene: NA
abundance: NA
v_gene: TRBV1
j_gene: TRBJ2-5
CDR3aa: CTSSQVSGRSTPPDQETQYF
CDR3nt: TGCACCAGCAGCCAAGTTAGCGGGAGGTCCACGCCTCCCGACCAAGAGACCCAGTACTTC

d_gene: TRBD1
abundance: NA
v_gene: TRBV28
j_gene: TRBJ1-2
CDR3aa: CASSYQGEYGYTF
CDR3nt: TGTGCCAGCAGTTATCAGGGGGAATATGGCTACACCTTC

d_gene: NA
abundance: NA
v_gene: TRBV28
j_gene: TRBJ2-1
CDR3aa: CAAGATNNEQFF
CDR3nt: TGTGCCGCAGGGGCTACGAACAATGAGCAGTTCTTC

d_gene: TRBD1
abundance: NA
v_gene: TRBV9
j_gene: TRBJ2-7
CDR3aa: CASSSRDSHEQYF
CDR3nt: TGTGCCAGCAGCTCCCGGGACAGTCACGAGCAGTACTTC

d_gene: NA
abundance: NA
v_gene: TRBV18
j_gene: TRBJ1-1
CDR3aa: CASSPIQGGEAFF
CDR3nt: TGTGCCAGCTCTCCCATCCAGGGCGGTGAAGCTTTCTTT

d_gene: NA
abundance: NA
v_gene: TRBV11-2
j_gene: TRBJ2-7
CDR3aa: CASRRTGYEQYF
CDR3nt: TGTGCCAGCAGGCGAACAGGATACGAGCAGTACTTC

d_gene: NA
abundance: NA
v_gene: TRBV11-2
j_gene: TRBJ2-5
CDR3aa: CASSQGYWEETQYF
CDR3nt: TGTGCCAGCAGCCAGGGGTACTGGGAAGAGACCCAGTACTTC

d_gene: TRBD1
abundance: NA
v_gene: TRBV27
j_gene: TRBJ2-7
CDR3aa: CASSAMPTGNEQYF
CDR3nt: TGTGCCAGCAGTGCTATGCCGACAGGGAATGAGCAGTACTTC

d_gene: TRBD1
abundance: NA
v_gene: TRBV4-1
j_gene: TRBJ2-7
CDR3aa: CASSQDTVGGDYEQYF
CDR3nt: TGCGCCAGCAGCCAAGATACGGTAGGGGGCGATTACGAGCAGTACTTC

d_gene: TRBD2
abundance: NA
v_gene: TRBV28
j_gene: TRBJ2-2
CDR3aa: CASSLAGENTGELFF
CDR3nt: TGTGCCAGCAGTTTAGCGGGAGAGAACACCGGGGAGCTGTTTTTT

d_gene: TRBD1
abundance: NA
v_gene: TRBV5-1
j_gene: TRBJ2-2
CDR3aa: CASSPWTGANTGELFF
CDR3nt: TGCGCCAGCAGCCCGTGGACAGGGGCGAACACCGGGGAGCTGTTTTTT

d_gene: TRBD2
abundance: NA
v_gene: TRBV4-1
j_gene: TRBJ2-2
CDR3aa: CASSQVLAGVLTGELFF
CDR3nt: TGCGCCAGCAGCCAAGTACTAGCGGGAGTTTTAACCGGGGAGCTGTTTTTT

d_gene: TRBD1
abundance: NA
v_gene: TRBV18
j_gene: TRBJ2-7
CDR3aa: CASSPPIGTGGENEQYF
CDR3nt: TGTGCCAGCTCACCACCTATCGGGACAGGGGGCGAGAACGAGCAGTACTTC

d_gene: NA
abundance: NA
v_gene: TRBV10-2
j_gene: TRBJ1-6
CDR3aa: CASSVISIRTSSPLHF
CDR3nt: TGCGCCAGCAGCGTCATTAGTATTCGGACTTCTTCACCCCTCCACTTT

d_gene: NA
abundance: NA
v_gene: TRBV28
j_gene: TRBJ2-1
CDR3aa: CASSRRNYNEQFF
CDR3nt: TGTGCCAGCAGCCGCAGGAATTACAATGAGCAGTTCTTC

d_gene: NA
abundance: few
v_gene: TRBV2
j_gene: TRBJ2-3
CDR3aa: CASTRSTDTQYF
CDR3nt: TGTGCCAGCACACGGAGCACAGATACGCAGTATTTT

d_gene: TRBD2
abundance: NA
v_gene: TRBV5-6
j_gene: TRBJ2-2
CDR3aa: CASSLGLAGAGTGELFF
CDR3nt: TGTGCCAGCAGCCTGGGACTAGCGGGAGCAGGGACCGGGGAGCTGTTTTTT

d_gene: NA
abundance: NA
v_gene: TRBV4-1
j_gene: TRBJ2-4
CDR3aa: CASSQDVPGAPSDIQYF
CDR3nt: TGCGCCAGCAGCCAAGATGTTCCTGGGGCCCCGTCGGACATTCAGTACTTC

d_gene: TRBD2
abundance: NA
v_gene: TRBV28
j_gene: TRBJ2-7
CDR3aa: CASSWTSSYEQYF
CDR3nt: TGTGCCAGCAGCTGGACTAGCTCCTACGAGCAGTACTTC

d_gene: TRBD1
abundance: NA
v_gene: TRBV11-3
j_gene: TRBJ1-2
CDR3aa: CASTDLEGQGLNYGYTF
CDR3nt: TGTGCCAGCACCGACCTCGAGGGACAGGGACTAAACTATGGCTACACCTTC

d_gene: TRBD2
abundance: once
v_gene: TRBV5-1
j_gene: TRBJ2-3
CDR3aa: CASSSGGLAGGTDTQYF
CDR3nt: TGCGCCAGCAGCTCCGGGGGACTAGCGGGGGGCACAGATACGCAGTATTTT